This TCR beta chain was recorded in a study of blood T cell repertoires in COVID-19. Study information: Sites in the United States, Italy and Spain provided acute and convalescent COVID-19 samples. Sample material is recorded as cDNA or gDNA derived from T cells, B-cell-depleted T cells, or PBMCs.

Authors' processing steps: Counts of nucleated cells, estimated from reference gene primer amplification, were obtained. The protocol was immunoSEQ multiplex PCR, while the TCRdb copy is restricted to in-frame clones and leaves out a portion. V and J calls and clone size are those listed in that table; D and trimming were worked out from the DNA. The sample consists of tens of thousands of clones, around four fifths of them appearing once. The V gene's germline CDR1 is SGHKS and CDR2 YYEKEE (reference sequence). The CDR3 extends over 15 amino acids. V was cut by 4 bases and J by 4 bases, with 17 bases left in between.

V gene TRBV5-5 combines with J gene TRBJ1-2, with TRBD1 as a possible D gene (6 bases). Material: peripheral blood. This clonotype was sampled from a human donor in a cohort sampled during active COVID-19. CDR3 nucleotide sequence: TGTGCCAGCAGCCTGGGCGGGGGCGCAGCCTATGGCTACACCTTC. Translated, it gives CASSLGGGAAYGYTF. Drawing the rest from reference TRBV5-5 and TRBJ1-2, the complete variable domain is DAGVTQSPTHLIKTRGQQVTLRCSPISGHKSVSWYQQVLGQGPQFIFQYYEKEERGRGNFPDRFSARQFPNYSSELNVNALLLGDSALYLCASSLGGGAAYGYTFGSGTRLTVV.